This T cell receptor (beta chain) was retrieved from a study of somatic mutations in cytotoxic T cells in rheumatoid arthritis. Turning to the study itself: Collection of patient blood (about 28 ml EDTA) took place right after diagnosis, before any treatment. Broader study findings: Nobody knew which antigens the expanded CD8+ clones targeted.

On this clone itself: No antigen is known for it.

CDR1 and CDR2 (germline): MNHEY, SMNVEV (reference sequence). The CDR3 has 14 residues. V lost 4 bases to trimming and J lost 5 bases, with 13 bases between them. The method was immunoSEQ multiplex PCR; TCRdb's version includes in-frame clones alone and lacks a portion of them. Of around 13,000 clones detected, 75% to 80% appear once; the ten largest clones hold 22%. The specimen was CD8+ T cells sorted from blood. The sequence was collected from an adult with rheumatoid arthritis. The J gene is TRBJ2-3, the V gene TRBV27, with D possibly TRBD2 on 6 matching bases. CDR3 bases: TGTGCCAGCAGTTCCTCTAGCGCCCAAGATACGCAGTATTTT. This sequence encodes CASSSSSAQDTQYF.